The clone carrying this T cell receptor beta chain was observed a single time. The antigen remains undetermined. Only in-frame clones appear in the TCRdb table, and some are missing; sequencing was by immunoSEQ multiplex PCR. The data show tens of thousands of clones, with 60% to 75% seen just once and less than 6.5% held by the top ten. The sample comes from a study of tumor-infiltrating lymphocytes in localized non-small cell lung cancer. Study details: Patients included smokers and never-smokers with various histologies, some sampled after neoadjuvant chemotherapy. Resected tumor was paired with non-adjacent uninvolved lung from the same patient.

The CDR3 is 15 amino acids. Germline V gene lookup returns CDR1 SGHNT and CDR2 YYREEE (reference sequence). Deletions cut 0 bases from V and 3 bases from J, with 12 bases between. Overall study findings and caveats: TCRbeta sequencing showed higher T cell infiltration in tumors than uninvolved lung. No T-cell fraction difference was seen between IM1 and IM2 tumors.

The chain employs TRBV5-4 and TRBJ2-5; the D call may be TRBD1 or TRBD2 (5 bases each). The receptor was derived from a human donor with non-small cell lung cancer. Material for sequencing was lung tumor tissue. The CDR3 here is CASSLEAGSEETQYF. The CDR3 DNA is TGTGCCAGCAGCTTGGAGGCAGGGAGTGAAGAGACCCAGTACTTC.